The next 30 T cell receptor beta chains were all read from a single sample in a study of T cell responses to AZD1222 COVID-19 vaccine. Clones were sequenced by immunoSEQ multiplex PCR, and TCRdb holds only the in-frame ones, with some missing. In the table there are 55,000 to 70,000 clones, roughly 87% of which are singletons. Material: peripheral blood, obtained 28 days after the second AZD1222 dose. These TCRs come from an adult who received the AZD1222 COVID-19 vaccine.

The rearrangement joins TRBV19 to TRBJ1-2; D is unclear. CDR3 length equals 14 residues. Germline assignment: CDR1 LNHDA and CDR2 SQIVND (reference sequence). Trimming took 0 bases from V and 2 from J, leaving 7 bases between them. As DNA, the CDR3 is TGTGCCAGTAGTATAGACAGAGGGAACTATGGCTACACCTTC. Encoded protein: CASSIDRGNYGYTF. The entire variable domain, with the rest obtained from reference TRBV19 and TRBJ1-2, is as follows: DGGITQSPKYLFRKEGQNVTLSCEQNLNHDAMYWYRQDPGQGLRLIYYSQIVNDFQKGDIAEGYSVSREKKESFPLTVTSAQKNPTAFYLCASSIDRGNYGYTFGSGTRLTVV.

V gene TRBV6-6 combines with J gene TRBJ1-5; 7 nucleotides agree with TRBD1. The germline gives CDR1 MNHNY, CDR2 SVGAGI (reference sequence). Losses at the gene ends were 8 bases for V and 3 bases for J; bases not matched to a gene: 4. The CDR3 covers 13 residues. CDR3 sequence (DNA): TGTGCCAGCCTAGACAGGGTCAATCAGCCCCAGCATTTT. Amino acid sequence: CASLDRVNQPQHF.

J is TRBJ2-7 and V is TRBV15; D gene unclear. V lost 0 bases, J lost 1 base, and 10 bases lay in between. CDR3 length: 15 amino acids. Germline assignment: CDR1 LNHNV and CDR2 YYDKDF (reference sequence). Here the CDR3 reads CATSRDRPGSYEQYF. DNA of the CDR3: TGTGCCACCAGCAGAGATCGTCCGGGTTCCTACGAGCAGTACTTC.

V usage is TRBV10-2 and J usage is TRBJ2-1; 12 positions agree with TRBD2. The CDR3 totals 15 residues. Germline CDR1 is WSHSY and CDR2 is SAAADI. The V and J ends lost 6 bases and 6 bases, in that order; junction bases with no gene match: 6. The DNA of the CDR3 is TGCGCCAGCAGCCGTAGGACTAGCGGGGTCAATGAGCAGTTCTTC. This translates into CASSRRTSGVNEQFF.

The chain is built from TRBV11-2 and TRBJ1-1, with D possibly being TRBD1 (5 bases). This CDR3 region has 15 residues. Germline-derived CDR1 and CDR2 are SGHAT and FQNNGV. The ends were cut back, 8 bases at V and 8 bases at J, with 24 bases in the middle. CDR3 residues: CASGSPGTFSAEAFF. The CDR3 bases are TGTGCCAGCGGTTCCCCAGGGACCTTCTCAGCAGAAGCTTTCTTT.

The chain couples TRBV9 to TRBJ2-7, with D possibly being TRBD2 (5 bases). CDR1 and CDR2 (germline): SGDLS, YYNGEE. The CDR3 runs 13 residues. The V end lost 0 bases, the J end lost 7 bases, and 11 bases lay between the germline ends. CDR3 amino acids: CASSVAQSGEQYF. The CDR3, as DNA: TGTGCCAGCAGCGTAGCTCAATCGGGGGAGCAGTACTTC. Using reference TRBV9 and TRBJ2-7 for the parts outside the CDR3, the full variable domain is DSGVTQTPKHLITATGQRVTLRCSPRSGDLSVYWYQQSLDQGLQFLIQYYNGEERAKGNILERFSAQQFPDLHSELNLSSLELGDSALYFCASSVAQSGEQYFGPGTRLTVT.

The chain carries TRBV4-1 and TRBJ2-5; no reliable D call. This CDR3 is built from 15 residues. V was trimmed by 0 bases and J by 2 bases, leaving 10 bases between them. Germline CDR1 is MGHRA and CDR2 is YSYEKL. The DNA of the CDR3 is TGCGCCAGCAGCCAAGAAGGCGTCGGACAAGAGACCCAGTACTTC. Residues: CASSQEGVGQETQYF.

For the CDR3, the DNA is TGTGCCAGCAGTCCCACGGGGGAGACCCAGTACTTC. Translation: CASSPTGETQYF. V gene TRBV6-5 combines with J gene TRBJ2-5, with D perhaps TRBD2 (5 bases). The CDR3 is 12 residues long. Trimming removed 5 bases from V and 5 bases from J, with 9 bases in between. Germline V gene sequence: CDR1 MNHEY, CDR2 SVGAGI.

The rearrangement links TRBV6-1 to TRBJ1-3; weak D call: TRBD1 (5 bases). CDR3 length equals 16 residues. Germline loops: CDR1 MNHNS, CDR2 SASEGT. Trimming took 4 bases from V and 4 from J, leaving 17 bases between them. CDR3 DNA: TGTGCCAGCAGTGGATGGACACTAACTCCAGGAAACACCATATATTTT. It translates to CASSGWTLTPGNTIYF.

This chain connects TRBV6-2 or TRBV6-3 to TRBJ2-7; 15 bases are shared with TRBD2. J lost 6 bases, V lost 5 bases, and 5 bases had no gene match. Germline CDR1 and CDR2: MNHEY and SVGEGT. The CDR3 consists of 15 residues. CDR3 sequence reads: CASSQRTSGRAEQYF. The CDR3 DNA reads as TGTGCCAGCAGTCAACGGACTAGCGGGAGGGCCGAGCAGTACTTC.

The chain combines TRBV12-3 or TRBV12-4 with TRBJ1-1; D might be TRBD1 (6 bases). The CDR3 contains 13 residues. Trimming stripped 3 bases from V and 3 bases from J, with 8 bases between. This CDR3 is CASSLAGDTEAFF. The CDR3 bases are TGTGCCAGCAGTTTGGCAGGGGACACTGAAGCTTTCTTT.

This clone has more than one count but fewer than ten. The J gene is TRBJ1-1, the V gene TRBV9, with D uncertain. CDR1 SGDLS and CDR2 YYNGEE come from the germline V gene. V lost 6 bases to trimming and J lost 0 bases, with 9 bases between them. This CDR3 spans 13 amino acids. CDR3 nucleotides: TGTGCCAGCACGGGAAGTTTGAACACTGAAGCTTTCTTT. Its protein product is CASTGSLNTEAFF.

This chain uses TRBV11-2 with TRBJ2-7; 7 nucleotides line up with TRBD1. Trimming removed 5 bases from V and 1 base from J; junction bases left unmatched: 11. The CDR3 contains 16 residues. The germline V gene has CDR1 SGHAT and CDR2 FQNNGV. The CDR3: CASSRSTGMISYEQYF. The CDR3 DNA reads TGTGCCAGCAGCCGCTCGACAGGGATGATATCCTACGAGCAGTACTTC.

This clone was observed a single time. This chain connects TRBV18 to TRBJ2-1; TRBD2 is a possible D gene (6 bases). The CDR3 extends over 13 amino acids. Trimming shortened V by 7 bases and J by 4 bases, and 11 bases separated the two germline ends. The germline V gene encodes CDR1 KGHSH and CDR2 LQKENI. The chain's CDR3 is CASFTGGYNEQFF. The CDR3 nucleotides read TGTGCCAGCTTCACCGGGGGATACAATGAGCAGTTCTTC. Filled out from reference TRBV18 and TRBJ2-1, the complete variable domain reads NAGVMQNPRHLVRRRGQEARLRCSPMKGHSHVYWYRQLPEEGLKFMVYLQKENIIDESGMPKERFSAEFPKEGPSILRIQQVVRGDSAAYFCASFTGGYNEQFFGPGTRLTVL.

The chain is built from TRBV12-3 or TRBV12-4 and TRBJ1-1, with a weak D call TRBD1 (6 bases). This CDR3 comprises 13 residues. V lost 7 bases and J lost 1, with 10 bases in between. The CDR3 DNA sequence: TGTGCCAGCACACAGGGTCAGAACACTGAAGCTTTCTTT. Translation: CASTQGQNTEAFF.

This sequence joins TRBV5-1 and TRBJ2-3, with D possibly being TRBD2 (6 bases). Germline CDR1 is SGHRS and CDR2 is YFSETQ. CDR3 length: 14 amino acids. V was clipped by 4 bases and J by 5 bases, with 14 bases between them. CDR3 in amino acids: CASSTDGGVDTQYF. In nucleotides, the CDR3 is TGCGCCAGCAGCACCGACGGAGGGGTAGATACGCAGTATTTT.

V and J are TRBV14 and TRBJ1-2; D unclear. Looked up from germline, CDR1 is SGHDN and CDR2 is FVKESK. Trimming pared 2 bases from V and 3 bases from J, leaving 4 bases between. The CDR3 runs to 12 residues. CDR3 loop: CASSQRDYGYTF. The CDR3 DNA follows: TGTGCCAGCAGCCAACGAGACTATGGCTACACCTTC.

This chain links TRBV5-1 with TRBJ2-5; TRBD2 is a possible D gene (5 bases). Trimming took off 3 bases at V and 3 bases at J, with 12 bases between the two ends. CDR1 and CDR2 (germline): SGHRS, YFSETQ. The CDR3 covers 14 residues. CDR3 amino acids: CASSYGRDEETQYF. CDR3 DNA sequence: TGCGCCAGCAGCTACGGACGGGATGAAGAGACCCAGTACTTC. The variable domain in full, completed from reference TRBV5-1 and TRBJ2-5, reads KAGVTQTPRYLIKTRGQQVTLSCSPISGHRSVSWYQQTPGQGLQFLFEYFSETQRNKGNFPGRFSGRQFSNSRSEMNVSTLELGDSALYLCASSYGRDEETQYFGPGTRLLVL.

This chain connects TRBV10-1 to TRBJ1-5, with D perhaps TRBD1 (5 bases). This CDR3 is 15 amino acids long. V dropped 4 bases and J dropped 4 bases, with 14 bases sitting between them. Germline assignment: CDR1 WNHNN and CDR2 SYGVQD (reference sequence). CDR3 region: CASSVGGVGNQPQHF. Written as DNA, the CDR3 is TGCGCCAGCAGTGTGGGAGGGGTAGGGAATCAGCCCCAGCATTTT.

The V and J genes are TRBV9 and TRBJ1-2; TRBD1 agrees at 8 bases. There are 16 residues in the CDR3. CDR1 and CDR2 (germline): SGDLS, YYNGEE. V dropped 5 bases and J dropped 0; count of bases not matched to a gene: 9. CDR3 region: CASSASTGGANYGYTF. For the CDR3, the DNA is TGTGCCAGCAGTGCATCTACAGGGGGGGCTAACTATGGCTACACCTTC.

This clone appeared a single time. The chain couples TRBV5-1 to TRBJ2-3; unclear D gene. The CDR3 sequence is 14 residues long. With 0 bases removed from V and 4 bases from J, the gap between germline ends came to 9 bases. Germline CDR1 SGHRS, CDR2 YFSETQ. CDR3 in DNA: TGCGCCAGCAGCTTGGGACATACGGCAGATACGCAGTATTTT. Its protein is CASSLGHTADTQYF.

The chain employs TRBV24-1 and TRBJ2-3; 11 positions match TRBD2. Germline V gene lookup returns CDR1 KGHDR and CDR2 SFDVKD. The CDR3 contains 18 residues. Unmatched junction bases numbered 12, after V lost 3 bases and J lost 5 bases. CDR3 protein: CATSDRGSSGRARDTQYF. CDR3 DNA: TGTGCCACCAGTGATCGGGGTAGTAGCGGGAGGGCCAGAGATACGCAGTATTTT.

V usage is TRBV5-4 and J usage is TRBJ2-5, with no clear D. This CDR3 has 13 residues. With 0 bases removed from V and 1 base from J, the gap between germline ends came to 4 bases. Germline values: CDR1 SGHNT, CDR2 YYREEE (reference sequence). CDR3 bases: TGTGCCAGCAGCTTGGTGGGCCAAGAGACCCAGTACTTC. Translated: CASSLVGQETQYF.

The rearrangement joins TRBV6-2 or TRBV6-3 to TRBJ2-3; 12 bases are shared with TRBD2. Germline lookup yields CDR1 MNHEY and CDR2 SVGEGT. This CDR3 region has 15 residues. The V and J ends lost 6 bases and 4 bases, in that order; junction bases with no gene match: 5. DNA of the CDR3: TGTGCCAGCAGGCCTAGCGGGGGGGCCCCAGATACGCAGTATTTT. Translating gives CASRPSGGAPDTQYF.

The chain is built from TRBV11-3 and TRBJ2-7, with 9 bases aligning to TRBD1. The CDR3 length is 14 residues. The J segment lost 4 bases and the V segment lost 5 bases, leaving 6 bases of the junction unmatched. The germline V gene encodes CDR1 SGHNT and CDR2 YENEEA. The CDR3 region is CASSPGQGKYEQYF. DNA of the CDR3: TGTGCCAGCAGCCCTGGACAGGGGAAATACGAGCAGTACTTC.

The CDR3 region is CASSPRTGVTEAFF. The CDR3 DNA follows: TGTGCCAGCAGTCCACGGACAGGGGTCACTGAAGCTTTCTTT. The chain combines TRBV6-5 with TRBJ1-1, with 9 bases aligning to TRBD1. Unmatched junction bases numbered 5, after V lost 5 bases and J lost 4 bases. Germline V gene data show CDR1 as MNHEY and CDR2 as SVGAGI. There are 14 residues in the CDR3.

The chain links TRBV10-2 to TRBJ2-3; possible D gene TRBD2, 6 bases. The CDR3 extends over 14 amino acids. Germline CDR1 WSHSY, CDR2 SAAADI. V dropped 2 bases and J dropped 6 bases, with 12 bases sitting between them. The CDR3 DNA reads TGCGCCAGCAGTGAGATAGCGGTGGGCGATACGCAGTATTTT. It codes for CASSEIAVGDTQYF.

In its sample, this clone was seen once. The CDR3 DNA reads TGTGCCAGCAGTGACCCGACCTCCACCGGGGAGCTGTTTTTT. It translates to CASSDPTSTGELFF. This sequence joins TRBV6-4 and TRBJ2-2; no definite D call. The length of the CDR3 is 14 residues. Germline CDR1 MRHNA, CDR2 SNTAGT. Trimming took off 2 bases at V and 4 bases at J, with 8 bases between the two ends.

The chain is built from TRBV7-9 and TRBJ1-2; possible D gene TRBD1, 6 bases. The CDR3 runs 14 residues. Germline V gene sequence: CDR1 SEHNR, CDR2 FQNEAQ (reference sequence). Trimming removed 5 bases from V and 6 bases from J, with 16 bases in between. The CDR3 nucleotides are TGTGCCAGCAGCCAACAGGGCCGCGTGGATGGCTACACCTTC. It encodes CASSQQGRVDGYTF. The whole variable domain, remainder taken from reference TRBV7-9 and TRBJ1-2, is DTGVSQNPRHKITKRGQNVTFRCDPISEHNRLYWYRQTLGQGPEFLTYFQNEAQLEKSRLLSDRFSAERPKGSFSTLEIQRTEQGDSAMYLCASSQQGRVDGYTFGSGTRLTVV.

The chain combines TRBV28 with TRBJ1-3; D ambiguous. The CDR3 contains 15 residues. The germline gives CDR1 MDHEN, CDR2 SYDVKM. V lost 6 bases and J 0 bases, leaving 12 bases between the germline ends. The CDR3 sequence is CASSEGRLSGNTIYF. The CDR3 DNA reads TGTGCCAGCAGCGAAGGACGCCTCTCTGGAAACACCATATATTTT. Full variable domain (rest looked up from reference TRBV28 and TRBJ1-3): DVKVTQSSRYLVKRTGEKVFLECVQDMDHENMFWYRQDPGLGLRLIYFSYDVKMKEKGDIPEGYSVSREKKERFSLILESASTNQTSMYLCASSEGRLSGNTIYFGEGSWLTVV.